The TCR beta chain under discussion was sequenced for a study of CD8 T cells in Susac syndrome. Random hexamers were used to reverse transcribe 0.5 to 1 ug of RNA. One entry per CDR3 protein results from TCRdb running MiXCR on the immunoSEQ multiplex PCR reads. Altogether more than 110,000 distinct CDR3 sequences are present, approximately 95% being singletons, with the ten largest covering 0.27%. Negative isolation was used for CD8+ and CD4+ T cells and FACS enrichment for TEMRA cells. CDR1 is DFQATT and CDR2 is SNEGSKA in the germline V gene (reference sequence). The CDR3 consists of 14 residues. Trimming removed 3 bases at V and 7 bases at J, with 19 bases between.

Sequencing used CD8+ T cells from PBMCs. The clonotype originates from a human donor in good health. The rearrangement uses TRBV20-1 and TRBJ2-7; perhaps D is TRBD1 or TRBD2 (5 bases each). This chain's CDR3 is CSASIRDDVREQYF. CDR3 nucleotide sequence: TGCAGTGCTAGCATCCGGGACGACGTCAGGGAGCAGTACTTC.